The 14 T cell receptor beta chains in this list originate from one sample, sequenced in a study of cytomegalovirus exposure and HLA in healthy donors (dated by TCRdb to about 2017). Receptor amplification or capture employed the immunoSEQ multiplex PCR assay. The multiplex PCR relied on a mix of 60 forward primers for TCR Vbeta segments and 13 reverse primers for TCR Jbeta segments. TCRdb stores this immuneACCESS table with in-frame sequences only. Part of the clones is absent; in the studies checked, under half of the shortfall reflects unresolved V genes, and no reason is known for the rest. The sample yields under 300,000 clones; more than 80% were counted once. Roughly 4% of the sample belongs to the ten largest clones. The specimen sequenced was PBMCs. These receptor sequences come from a man aged 40-55 years in good health and CMV-seropositive.

On this clone itself: Other DNA sequences from this sample encode an identical CDR3 as well. The genes are TRBV19 and TRBJ2-2; 7 positions agree with TRBD1. Germline V CDR1 and CDR2: LNHDA, SQIVND (reference sequence). V was clipped by 6 bases and J by 0 bases; unmatched bases: 4. The CDR3 is made up of 15 amino acids. The CDR3, as DNA: TGTGCCAGTAGCCCCGGGACAGCGAACACCGGGGAGCTGTTTTTT. Protein: CASSPGTANTGELFF.

The chain combines TRBV29-1 with TRBJ1-2; 7 positions agree with TRBD1. In germline, CDR1 is SQVTM, CDR2 ANQGSEA. The CDR3 is 15 amino acids. The trim removed 7 bases at V and 4 bases at J, leaving 15 bases unmatched. The CDR3 DNA sequence: TGCAGCGCCGAACCCGACAGGGAACTAATCTATGGCTACACCTTC. This encodes CSAEPDRELIYGYTF.

This clone was observed once. This chain connects TRBV5-1 to TRBJ2-7, with 7 bases aligning to TRBD2. Germline assignment: CDR1 SGHRS and CDR2 YFSETQ. The CDR3 loop spans 19 amino acids. V lost 1 base to trimming and J lost 2 bases; unmatched junction nucleotides: 18. The CDR3 DNA sequence: TGCGCCAGCAGCTTGTGGGGCGGCGGTGATGCGGGAGCGACCTACGAGCAGTACTTC. This translates into CASSLWGGGDAGATYEQYF.

The chain is built from TRBV4-1 and TRBJ2-7; D perhaps matches TRBD2 (7 bases). The V end lost 4 bases, the J end lost 2 bases, and 15 bases lay between the germline ends. This CDR3 contains 15 residues. Germline assignment: CDR1 MGHRA and CDR2 YSYEKL. The CDR3 DNA reads as TGCGCCAGCAGCCTTCGGTACGGGGGGCCCTACGAGCAGTACTTC. Encoded protein: CASSLRYGGPYEQYF.

The chain employs TRBV9 and TRBJ2-5; D is perhaps TRBD2 (6 bases). The J call may not be correct, given that the DNA end is closer to TRBJ2-7. Germline CDR1 reads SGDLS; CDR2 reads YYNGEE. This CDR3 is built from 14 residues. For the CDR3, the DNA is TGTGCCAGCAGCGTAGGGAGGGATAGGTACGAGCAGTACTTC. It specifies CASSVGRDRYEQYF.

This rearrangement joins TRBV27 to TRBJ1-1; 7 nucleotides align to TRBD1. This CDR3 region has 14 residues. Trimming at V came to 2 bases and at J to 5 bases, leaving 5 bases not matched to a gene. The germline V gene has CDR1 MNHEY and CDR2 SMNVEV (reference sequence). The DNA for the CDR3 is TGTGCCAGCAGTTTACGAGGGGGCTGGACTGAAGCTTTCTTT. Protein: CASSLRGGWTEAFF.

The chain has TRBV2 and TRBJ1-5; 7 bases are a match to TRBD1. This CDR3 has 15 residues. The junction had 11 bases not matched to a gene; V was cut back by 6 bases and J by 6 bases. Looked up from germline, CDR1 is SNHLY and CDR2 is FYNNEI. CDR3 DNA: TGTGCCAGCAGCATATCTTCAGGGGGTGGTCAGCCCCAGCATTTT. Translation gives CASSISSGGGQPQHF. Supplemented by reference TRBV2 and TRBJ1-5, the full variable domain reads EPEVTQTPSHQVTQMGQEVILRCVPISNHLYFYWYRQILGQKVEFLVSFYNNEISEKSEIFDDQFSVERPDGSNFTLKIRSTKLEDSAMYFCASSISSGGGQPQHFGDGTRLSIL.

V gene TRBV9 combines with J gene TRBJ2-7, with 10 bases that match TRBD1. The J segment lost 2 bases and the V segment lost 4 bases, leaving 6 bases of the junction unmatched. The germline CDR1 and CDR2 sequences are SGDLS and YYNGEE. The CDR3 consists of 15 residues. CDR3 nucleotides: TGTGCCAGCAGCTTCGCAGACAGGGGGCCCTACGAGCAGTACTTC. Its protein product is CASSFADRGPYEQYF.

The V call is TRBV7-2, the J call TRBJ2-1; 9 bases align to TRBD2. The germline V gene has CDR1 SGHTA and CDR2 FQGNSA. The length of the CDR3 is 14 residues. Trimming took 1 base from V and 15 from J; bases not matched to a gene: 10. The CDR3 sequence: CASSLGGSGRELFF. The CDR3 DNA follows: TGTGCCAGCAGCTTAGGGGGTAGCGGGAGAGAACTGTTCTTC.

V is TRBV19 and J is TRBJ2-5; D is perhaps TRBD2 (6 bases). Germline V gene lookup returns CDR1 LNHDA and CDR2 SQIVND (reference sequence). The CDR3 covers 15 residues. V lost 1 base and J lost 2, with 11 bases in between. The CDR3 is CASSIGLAAQETQYF. The DNA for the CDR3 is TGTGCCAGTAGTATAGGGTTAGCGGCACAAGAGACCCAGTACTTC.

The genes are TRBV6-1 and TRBJ2-1; 14 bases align to TRBD2. Trimming took 1 base from V and 10 from J; bases not matched to a gene: 9. Per germline, CDR1 MNHNS and CDR2 SASEGT. CDR3 length: 17 residues. CDR3 sequence (DNA): TGTGCCAGCAGTGAAGGCCCCGGGACTAGCGGGAGACACGAGCAGTTCTTC. Protein product: CASSEGPGTSGRHEQFF.

This clone turned up a few times. Germline is not matched at one junction end, which may reflect a read error. The chain recombines TRBV7-9 with TRBJ2-7; 8 bases map to TRBD1. The CDR3 loop spans 15 amino acids. Germline CDR1 is SEHNR and CDR2 is FQNEAQ (reference sequence). As DNA, the CDR3 is TGTTCCAGCAGCAGCCGGACAGGGAGATCCTACGAGCAGTACTTC. Translated, it gives CSSSSRTGRSYEQYF. Full variable domain (missing parts from reference TRBV7-9 and TRBJ2-7): DTGVSQNPRHKITKRGQNVTFRCDPISEHNRLYWYRQTLGQGPEFLTYFQNEAQLEKSRLLSDRFSAERPKGSFSTLEIQRTEQGDSAMYLCSSSSRTGRSYEQYFGPGTRLTVT.

The gene calls are TRBV11-1 and TRBJ2-7; 10 bases fit TRBD1. The CDR3 runs 14 residues. The V gene's germline CDR1 is SGHAT and CDR2 FQDESV (reference sequence). V shed 3 bases and J 3 bases; nucleotides not matched to a gene: 2. The CDR3 nucleotides read TGTGCCAGCAGCTTCCGGGACAGGGGCTACGAGCAGTACTTC. This gives the protein CASSFRDRGYEQYF.

This clone was found a few times. The chain has TRBV6-5 and TRBJ2-4; a weak D match, TRBD1 (6 bases). CDR3 length: 14 residues. Trimming shortened V by 6 bases and J by 8 bases, and 17 bases separated the two germline ends. Germline V gene data show CDR1 as MNHEY and CDR2 as SVGAGI. CDR3 coding DNA: TGTGCCAGCAGCCCCGCGGCAGGGGCGGACATTCAGTACTTC. This sequence encodes CASSPAAGADIQYF.